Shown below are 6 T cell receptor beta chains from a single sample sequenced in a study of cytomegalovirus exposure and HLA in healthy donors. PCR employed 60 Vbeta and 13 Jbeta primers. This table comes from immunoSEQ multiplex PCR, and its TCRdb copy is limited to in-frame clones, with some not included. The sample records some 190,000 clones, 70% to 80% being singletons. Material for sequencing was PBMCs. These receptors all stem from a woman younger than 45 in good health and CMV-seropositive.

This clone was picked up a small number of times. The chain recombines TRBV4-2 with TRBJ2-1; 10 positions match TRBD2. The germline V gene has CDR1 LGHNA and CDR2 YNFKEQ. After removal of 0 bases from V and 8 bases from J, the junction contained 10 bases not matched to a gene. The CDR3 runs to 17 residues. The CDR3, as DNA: TGTGCCAGCAGCCAAGAAGGCACTAGCGGGGCAAGAGATGAGCAGTTCTTC. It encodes CASSQEGTSGARDEQFF.

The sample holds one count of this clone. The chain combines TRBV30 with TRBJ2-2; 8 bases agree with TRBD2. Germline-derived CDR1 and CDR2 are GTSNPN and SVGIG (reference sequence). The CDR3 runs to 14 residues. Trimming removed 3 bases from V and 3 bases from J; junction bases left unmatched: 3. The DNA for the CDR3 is TGTGCCTGGAGCCTGGGACTAGACACCGGGGAGCTGTTTTTT. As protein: CAWSLGLDTGELFF.

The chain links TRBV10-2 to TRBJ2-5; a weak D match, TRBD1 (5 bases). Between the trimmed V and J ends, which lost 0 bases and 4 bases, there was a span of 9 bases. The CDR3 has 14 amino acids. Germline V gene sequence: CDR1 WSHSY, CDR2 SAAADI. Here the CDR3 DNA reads TGCGCCAGCAGTGAGTCAAGGGGCAGAGAGACCCAGTACTTC. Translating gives CASSESRGRETQYF.

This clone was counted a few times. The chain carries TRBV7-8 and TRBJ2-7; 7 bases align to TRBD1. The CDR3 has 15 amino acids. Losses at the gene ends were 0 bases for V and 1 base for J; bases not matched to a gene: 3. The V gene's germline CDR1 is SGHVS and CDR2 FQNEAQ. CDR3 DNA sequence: TGTGCCAGCAGCTTAGCCCCGGGACAGTCCTACGAGCAGTACTTC. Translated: CASSLAPGQSYEQYF. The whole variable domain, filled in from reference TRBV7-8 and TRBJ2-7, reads GAGVSQSPRYKVAKRGQDVALRCDPISGHVSLFWYQQALGQGPEFLTYFQNEAQLDKSGLPSDRFFAERPEGSVSTLKIQRTQQEDSAVYLCASSLAPGQSYEQYFGPGTRLTVT.

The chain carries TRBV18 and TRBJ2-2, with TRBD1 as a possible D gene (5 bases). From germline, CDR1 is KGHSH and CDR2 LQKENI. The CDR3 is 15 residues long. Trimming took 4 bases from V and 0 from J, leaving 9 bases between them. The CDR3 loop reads CASSLSGTNTGELFF. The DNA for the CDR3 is TGTGCCAGCTCACTTTCAGGGACGAACACCGGGGAGCTGTTTTTT.

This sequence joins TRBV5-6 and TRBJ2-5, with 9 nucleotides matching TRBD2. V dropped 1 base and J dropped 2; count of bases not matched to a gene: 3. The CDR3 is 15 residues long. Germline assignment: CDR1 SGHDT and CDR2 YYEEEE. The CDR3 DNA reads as TGTGCCAGCAGCTTGATGAGCGGGGGGCAAGAGACCCAGTACTTC. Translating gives CASSLMSGGQETQYF.